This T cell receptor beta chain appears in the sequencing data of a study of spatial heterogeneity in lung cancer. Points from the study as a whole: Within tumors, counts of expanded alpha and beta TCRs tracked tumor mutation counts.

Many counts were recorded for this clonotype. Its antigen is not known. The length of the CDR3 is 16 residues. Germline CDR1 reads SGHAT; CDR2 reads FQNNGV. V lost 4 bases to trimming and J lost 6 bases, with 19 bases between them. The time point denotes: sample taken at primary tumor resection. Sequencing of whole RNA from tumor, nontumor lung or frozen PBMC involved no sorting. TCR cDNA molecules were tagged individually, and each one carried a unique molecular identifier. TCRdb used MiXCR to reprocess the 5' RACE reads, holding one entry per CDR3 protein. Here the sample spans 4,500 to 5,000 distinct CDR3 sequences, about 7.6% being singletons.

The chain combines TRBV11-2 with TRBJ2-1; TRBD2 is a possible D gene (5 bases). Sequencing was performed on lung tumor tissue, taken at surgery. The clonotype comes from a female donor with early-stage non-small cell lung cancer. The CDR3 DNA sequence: TGTGCCAGCAGCTCGATCCGGGGATCGCTGGTCAATGAGCAGTTCTTC. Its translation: CASSSIRGSLVNEQFF.